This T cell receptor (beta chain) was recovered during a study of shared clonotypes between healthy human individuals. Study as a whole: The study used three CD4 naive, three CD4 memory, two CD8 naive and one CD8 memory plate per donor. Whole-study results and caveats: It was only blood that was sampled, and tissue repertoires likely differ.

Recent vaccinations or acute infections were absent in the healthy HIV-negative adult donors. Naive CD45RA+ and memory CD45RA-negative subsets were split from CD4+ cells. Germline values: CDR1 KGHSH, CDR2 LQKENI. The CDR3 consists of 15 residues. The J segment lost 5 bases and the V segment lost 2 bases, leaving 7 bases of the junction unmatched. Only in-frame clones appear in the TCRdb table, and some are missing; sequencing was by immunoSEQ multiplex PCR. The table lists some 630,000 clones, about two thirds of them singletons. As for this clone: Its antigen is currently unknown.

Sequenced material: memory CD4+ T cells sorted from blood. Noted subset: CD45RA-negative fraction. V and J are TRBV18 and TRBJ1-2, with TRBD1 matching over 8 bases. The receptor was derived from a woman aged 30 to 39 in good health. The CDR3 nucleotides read TGTGCCAGCTCACCATCTCAGGGGGCTAGGTATGGCTACACCTTC. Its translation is CASSPSQGARYGYTF.